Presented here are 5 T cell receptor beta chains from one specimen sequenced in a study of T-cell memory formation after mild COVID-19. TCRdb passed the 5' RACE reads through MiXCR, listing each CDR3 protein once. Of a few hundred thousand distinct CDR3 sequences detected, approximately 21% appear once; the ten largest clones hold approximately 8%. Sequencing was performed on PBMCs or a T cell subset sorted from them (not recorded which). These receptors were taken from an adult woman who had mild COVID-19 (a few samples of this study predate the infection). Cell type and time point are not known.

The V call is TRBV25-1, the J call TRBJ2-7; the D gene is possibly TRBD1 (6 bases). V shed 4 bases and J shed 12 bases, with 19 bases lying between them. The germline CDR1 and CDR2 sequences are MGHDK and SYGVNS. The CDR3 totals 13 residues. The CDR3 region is CASSGGQRGILYF. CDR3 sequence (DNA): TGTGCCAGCAGTGGGGGGCAGAGGGGTATTCTGTACTTC.

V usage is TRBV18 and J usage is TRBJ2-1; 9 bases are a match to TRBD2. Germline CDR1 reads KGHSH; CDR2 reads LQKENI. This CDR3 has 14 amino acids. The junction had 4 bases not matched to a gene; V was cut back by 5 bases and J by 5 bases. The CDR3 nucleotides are TGTGCCAGCTCAGAGGGACTAGCAAACAATGAGCAGTTCTTC. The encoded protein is CASSEGLANNEQFF.

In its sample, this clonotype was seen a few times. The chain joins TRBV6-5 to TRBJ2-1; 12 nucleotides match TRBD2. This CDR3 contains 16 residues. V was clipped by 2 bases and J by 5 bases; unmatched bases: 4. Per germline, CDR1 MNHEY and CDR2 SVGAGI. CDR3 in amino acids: CASSYPGLAGNNEQFF. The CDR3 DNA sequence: TGTGCCAGCAGTTACCCCGGACTAGCGGGAAACAATGAGCAGTTCTTC.

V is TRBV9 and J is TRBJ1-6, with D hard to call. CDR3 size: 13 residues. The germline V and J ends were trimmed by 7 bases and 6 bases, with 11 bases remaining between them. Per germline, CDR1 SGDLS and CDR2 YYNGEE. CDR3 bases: TGTGCCAGCGGGCTCGAAGGTAATTCACCCCTCCACTTT. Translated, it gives CASGLEGNSPLHF.

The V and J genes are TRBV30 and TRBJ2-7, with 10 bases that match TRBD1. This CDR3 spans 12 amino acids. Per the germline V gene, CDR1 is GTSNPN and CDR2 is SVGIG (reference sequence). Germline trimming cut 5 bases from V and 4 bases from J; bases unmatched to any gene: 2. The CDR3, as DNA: TGTGCCTGGGGGGACAGGGGTTACGAGCAGTACTTC. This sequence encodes CAWGDRGYEQYF.